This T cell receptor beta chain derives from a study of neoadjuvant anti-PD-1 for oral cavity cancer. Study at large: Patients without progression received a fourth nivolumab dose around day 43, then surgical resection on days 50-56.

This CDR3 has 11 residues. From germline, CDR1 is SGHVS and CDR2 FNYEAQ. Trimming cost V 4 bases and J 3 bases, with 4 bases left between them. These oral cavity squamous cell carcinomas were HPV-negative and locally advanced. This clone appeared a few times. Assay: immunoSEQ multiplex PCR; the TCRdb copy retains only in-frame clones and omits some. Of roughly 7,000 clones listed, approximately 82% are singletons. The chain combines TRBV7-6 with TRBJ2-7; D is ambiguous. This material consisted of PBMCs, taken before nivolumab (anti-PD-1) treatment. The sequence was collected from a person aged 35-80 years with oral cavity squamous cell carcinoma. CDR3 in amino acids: CASSSDYEQYF. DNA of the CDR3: TGTGCCAGCAGCTCGGACTACGAGCAGTACTTC. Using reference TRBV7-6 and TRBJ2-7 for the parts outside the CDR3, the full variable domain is GAGVSQSPRYKVTKRGQDVALRCDPISGHVSLYWYRQALGQGPEFLTYFNYEAQQDKSGLPNDRFSAERPEGSISTLTIQRTEQRDSAMYRCASSSDYEQYFGPGTRLTVT.